The clone carrying this TCR beta chain came up once. Its cognate antigen is unknown. This record comes from a study of cytomegalovirus exposure and HLA in healthy donors. Study-wide findings and caveats: The authors reported that TCR beta sequences could predict HLA-A and HLA-B alleles. These predictions were accurate for most subjects in the first cohort. In an earlier analysis, about 87% or about 30%: the productive usage of most TCR beta V segments.

13 Jbeta primers and 60 Vbeta primers were used for the PCR. Some clones are missing from TCRdb's copy, which holds only in-frame ones; the method was immunoSEQ multiplex PCR. Of 220,000 or so clones listed, roughly three quarters are singletons. Each of the donors was a healthy bone marrow donor. At collection, donors were nominally healthy, but unrecorded immune exposures were probable. Germline V gene sequence: CDR1 LNHDA, CDR2 SQIVND (reference sequence). This CDR3 is 16 amino acids long. V lost 5 bases, J lost 4 bases, and 21 bases lay in between. This chain connects TRBV19 to TRBJ2-7, with a tentative D call TRBD1 (6 bases). Source material: PBMCs. The source of this sequence is a man in his fifties in good health and CMV-seronegative. CDR3 region: CASSPNTGLTGYEQYF. Here the CDR3 DNA reads TGTGCCAGTAGTCCTAATACGGGCTTAACAGGGTACGAGCAGTACTTC.